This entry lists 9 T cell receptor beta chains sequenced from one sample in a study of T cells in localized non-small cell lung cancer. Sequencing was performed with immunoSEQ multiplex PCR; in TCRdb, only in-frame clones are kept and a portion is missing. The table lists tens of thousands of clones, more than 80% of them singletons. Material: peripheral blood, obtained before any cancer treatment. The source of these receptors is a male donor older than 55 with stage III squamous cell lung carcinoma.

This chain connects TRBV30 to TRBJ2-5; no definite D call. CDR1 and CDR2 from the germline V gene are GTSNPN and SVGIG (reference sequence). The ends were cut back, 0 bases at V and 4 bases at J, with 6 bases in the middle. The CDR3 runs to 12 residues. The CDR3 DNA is TGTGCCTGGAGTGTACAAGGAGAGACCCAGTACTTC. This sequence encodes CAWSVQGETQYF.

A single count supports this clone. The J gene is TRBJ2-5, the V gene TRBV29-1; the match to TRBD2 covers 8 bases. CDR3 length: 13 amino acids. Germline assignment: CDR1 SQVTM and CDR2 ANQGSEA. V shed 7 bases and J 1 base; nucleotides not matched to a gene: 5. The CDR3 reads CSAATSGQETQYF. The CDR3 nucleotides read TGCAGCGCCGCCACTAGCGGCCAAGAGACCCAGTACTTC.

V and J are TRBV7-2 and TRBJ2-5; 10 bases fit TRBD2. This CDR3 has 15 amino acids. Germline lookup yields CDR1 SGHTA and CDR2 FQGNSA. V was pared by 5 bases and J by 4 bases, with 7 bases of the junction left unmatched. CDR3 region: CASSPSASGGETQYF. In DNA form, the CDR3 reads TGTGCCAGCAGCCCCTCCGCTAGCGGGGGAGAGACCCAGTACTTC. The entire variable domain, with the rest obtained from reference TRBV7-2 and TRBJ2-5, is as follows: GAGVSQSPSNKVTEKGKDVELRCDPISGHTALYWYRQSLGQGLEFLIYFQGNSAPDKSGLPSDRFSAERTGGSVSTLTIQRTQQEDSAVYLCASSPSASGGETQYFGPGTRLLVL.

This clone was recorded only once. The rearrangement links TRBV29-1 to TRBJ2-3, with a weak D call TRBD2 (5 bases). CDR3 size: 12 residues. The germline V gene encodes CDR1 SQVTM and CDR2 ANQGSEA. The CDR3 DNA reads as TGCAGTGGATCACTAGGCTCAGATACGCAGTATTTT. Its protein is CSGSLGSDTQYF.

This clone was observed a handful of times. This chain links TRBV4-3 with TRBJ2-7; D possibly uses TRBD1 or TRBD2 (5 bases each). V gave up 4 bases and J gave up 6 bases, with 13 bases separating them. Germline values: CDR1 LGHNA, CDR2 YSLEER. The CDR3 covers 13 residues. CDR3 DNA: TGCGCCAGCAGCCGGGGGTTAGGGTTCGAGCAGTACTTC. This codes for CASSRGLGFEQYF.

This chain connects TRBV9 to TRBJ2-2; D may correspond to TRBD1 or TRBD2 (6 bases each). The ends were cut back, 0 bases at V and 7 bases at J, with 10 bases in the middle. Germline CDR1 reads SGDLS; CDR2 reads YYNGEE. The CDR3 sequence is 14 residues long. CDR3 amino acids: CASSVGGAGGELFF. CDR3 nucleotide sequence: TGTGCCAGCAGCGTAGGGGGGGCTGGCGGGGAGCTGTTTTTT.

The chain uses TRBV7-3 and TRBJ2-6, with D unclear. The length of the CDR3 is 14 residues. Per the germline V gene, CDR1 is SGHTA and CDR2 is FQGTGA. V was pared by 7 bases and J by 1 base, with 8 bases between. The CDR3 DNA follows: TGTGCCAGCAAGGACGGGTCTGGGGCCAACGTCCTGACTTTC. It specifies CASKDGSGANVLTF. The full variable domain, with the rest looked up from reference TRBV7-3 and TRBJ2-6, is GAGVSQTPSNKVTEKGKYVELRCDPISGHTALYWYRQSLGQGPEFLIYFQGTGAADDSGLPNDRFFAVRPEGSVSTLKIQRTERGDSAVYLCASKDGSGANVLTFGAGSRLTVL.

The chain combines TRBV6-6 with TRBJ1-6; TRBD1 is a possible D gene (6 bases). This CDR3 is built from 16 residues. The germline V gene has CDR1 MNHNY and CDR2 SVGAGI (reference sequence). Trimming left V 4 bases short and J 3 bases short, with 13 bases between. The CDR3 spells CASSSSQGRYNSPLHF. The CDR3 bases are TGTGCCAGCAGTTCGTCTCAGGGGCGCTATAATTCACCCCTCCACTTT.

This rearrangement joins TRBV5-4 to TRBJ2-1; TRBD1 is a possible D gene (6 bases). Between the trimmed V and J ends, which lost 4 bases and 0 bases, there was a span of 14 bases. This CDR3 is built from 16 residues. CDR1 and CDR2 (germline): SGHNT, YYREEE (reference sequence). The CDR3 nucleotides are TGTGCCAGCAGCGGATACAGGGTTAGCTCCTACAATGAGCAGTTCTTC. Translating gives CASSGYRVSSYNEQFF. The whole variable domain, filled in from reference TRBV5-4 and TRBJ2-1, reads ETGVTQSPTHLIKTRGQQVTLRCSSQSGHNTVSWYQQALGQGPQFIFQYYREEENGRGNFPPRFSGLQFPNYSSELNVNALELDDSALYLCASSGYRVSSYNEQFFGPGTRLTVL.